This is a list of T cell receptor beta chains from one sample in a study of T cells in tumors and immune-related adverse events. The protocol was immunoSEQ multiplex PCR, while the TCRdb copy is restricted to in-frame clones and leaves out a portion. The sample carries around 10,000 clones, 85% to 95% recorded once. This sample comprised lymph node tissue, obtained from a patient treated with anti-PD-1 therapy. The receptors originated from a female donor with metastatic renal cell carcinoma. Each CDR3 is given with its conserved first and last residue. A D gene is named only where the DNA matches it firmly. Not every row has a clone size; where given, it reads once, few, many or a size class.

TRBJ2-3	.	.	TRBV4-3	CASSHGTPRADTQYF	TGCGCCAGCAGCCACGGGACTCCGAGGGCAGATACGCAGTATTTT
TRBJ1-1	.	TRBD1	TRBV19	CASSRGQGGTEAFF	TGTGCCAGTAGTAGGGGACAGGGGGGCACTGAAGCTTTCTTT
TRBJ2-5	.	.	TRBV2	CASSEGSLGFMETQYF	TGTGCCAGCAGCGAGGGATCACTAGGGTTTATGGAGACCCAGTACTTC
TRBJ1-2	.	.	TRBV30	CAWSVRRGGGYTF	TGTGCCTGGAGTGTACGAAGGGGCGGCGGCTACACCTTC
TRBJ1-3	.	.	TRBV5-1	CASSLRGLGNTIYF	TGCGCCAGCAGCTTGAGGGGTTTGGGAAACACCATATATTTT
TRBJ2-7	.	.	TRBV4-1	CASSSDRTDEQYF	TGCGCCAGCAGCTCAGACCGGACAGACGAGCAGTACTTC
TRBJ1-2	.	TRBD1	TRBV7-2	CASSLAFTGGDYGYTF	TGTGCCAGCAGCTTAGCCTTCACAGGGGGCGACTATGGCTACACCTTC
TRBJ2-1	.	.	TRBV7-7	CASSTGQANEQFF	TGTGCTAGCAGCACTGGGCAGGCCAATGAGCAGTTCTTC
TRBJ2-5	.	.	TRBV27	CASRRSSSGETQYF	TGTGCCAGCAGGCGAAGCTCTTCGGGGGAGACCCAGTACTTC
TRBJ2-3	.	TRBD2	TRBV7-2	CASSFAGGVSDTQYF	TGTGCCAGCAGCTTTGCGGGGGGAGTCTCGGATACGCAGTATTTT
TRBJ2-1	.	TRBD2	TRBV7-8	CASSLGGSGRTYNEQFF	TGTGCCAGCAGCTTAGGGGGCAGCGGGAGGACATACAATGAGCAGTTCTTC
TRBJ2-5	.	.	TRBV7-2	CASSLQETQYF	TGTGCCAGCAGCCTACAAGAGACCCAGTACTTC
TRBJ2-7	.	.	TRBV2	CASNPRAGMTYEQYF	TGTGCCAGCAACCCCCGAGCGGGCATGACCTACGAGCAGTACTTC
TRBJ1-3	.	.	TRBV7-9	CASSLGTLRNTIYF	TGTGCCAGCAGCTTAGGGACCCTACGAAACACCATATATTTT
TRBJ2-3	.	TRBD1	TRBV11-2	CASSLRRQGGTDTQYF	TGTGCCAGCAGCCTCCGGCGGCAGGGGGGCACAGATACGCAGTATTTT
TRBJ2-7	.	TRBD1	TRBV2	CASSRTGGIYEQYF	TGTGCCAGCAGTAGAACAGGGGGGATCTACGAGCAGTACTTC
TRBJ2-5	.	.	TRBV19	CASKGSQETQYF	TGTGCCAGTAAGGGCAGCCAAGAGACCCAGTACTTC
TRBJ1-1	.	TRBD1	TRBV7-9	CASSLAGGQRNTEAFF	TGTGCCAGCAGCTTAGCGGGGGGACAGAGGAACACTGAAGCTTTCTTT
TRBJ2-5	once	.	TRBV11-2	CASSFTDQETQYF	TGTGCCAGCAGCTTTACCGACCAAGAGACCCAGTACTTC
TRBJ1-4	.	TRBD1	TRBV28	CASSFGTGTGEEKLFF	TGTGCCAGCAGTTTTGGGACCGGGACAGGGGAGGAAAAACTGTTTTTT
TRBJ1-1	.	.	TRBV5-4	CASSPMAGNTEAFF	TGTGCCAGCAGCCCGATGGCGGGGAACACTGAAGCTTTCTTT
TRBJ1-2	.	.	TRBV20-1	CSARDSGGYTF	TGCAGTGCTAGAGATTCGGGGGGCTACACCTTC
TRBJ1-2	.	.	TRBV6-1	CASSEGGTYYGYTF	TGTGCCAGCAGTGAAGGAGGGACCTACTATGGCTACACCTTC
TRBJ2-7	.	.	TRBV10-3	CAMGGVTAEQYF	TGTGCCATGGGCGGAGTGACGGCGGAGCAGTACTTC